A selection of T cell receptor beta chains follows, all from one sample in a study of cytomegalovirus exposure and HLA in healthy donors. Using immunoSEQ multiplex PCR, the repertoire was profiled, and TCRdb retains in-frame clones only, with some absent. The profile covers about 180,000 clones, with about four fifths appearing a single time and 2.5% to 3.5% taken by the ten largest. Sample: PBMCs. The receptors here all came from a male donor in good health and CMV-seronegative. The CDR3 runs from the conserved cysteine through the conserved F or W. A D gene is named only where the DNA matches it firmly. Size values are once, few and many counts, or a class for expanded clones, and some rows have none.

TRBV5-4	-	-	TRBJ2-1	TGTGCCAGCAGCTCGGGACTCGTCTACAATGAGCAGTTCTTC	CASSSGLVYNEQFF
TRBV28	-	-	TRBJ1-5	TGTGCCAGCACTCTAGAGGGGGTTGAGCATTTT	CASTLEGVEHF
TRBV7-9	-	-	TRBJ1-5	TGTTCCAGCAGCTTCGGCAGGGGATACAATCAGCCCCAGCATTTT	CSSSFGRGYNQPQHF
TRBV28	-	-	TRBJ1-1	TGTGCCAGCAGTTTTTCGACTGAGATAAGGACTGAAGCTTTCTTT	CASSFSTEIRTEAFF
TRBV7-3	TRBD2	few	TRBJ2-3	TGTGCCAGCAGCCGAGGAACTAGCGGAGACACGCAGTATTTT	CASSRGTSGDTQYF
TRBV7-8	-	-	TRBJ2-1	TGTGCCAGCAGCTTCCGACAGGCAGAGCAGTTCTTC	CASSFRQAEQFF
TRBV6-6	TRBD1	-	TRBJ1-1	TGTGCCAGCAGCTATCAACAGGGGATGGGCACTGAAGCTTTCTTT	CASSYQQGMGTEAFF
TRBV30	-	-	TRBJ1-6	TGTGCCTGTAGTGCGAATTCACCCCTCCACTTT	CACSANSPLHF
TRBV28	TRBD1	-	TRBJ2-7	TGTGCCAGCAACGGGGACAGCTCCTACGAGCAGTACTTC	CASNGDSSYEQYF
TRBV28	-	-	TRBJ1-5	TGTGCCAGCAGTTTATCTTGGCAGGGGAGCAATCAGCCCCAGCATTTT	CASSLSWQGSNQPQHF
TRBV4-3	-	-	TRBJ2-5	TGCGCCAGCAGCCACCGCCTGACAGAATTACAAGAGACCCAGTACTTC	CASSHRLTELQETQYF
TRBV6-1	-	-	TRBJ1-5	TGTGCCAGCAGCTTCTCGGGACTCCGCAATCAGCCCCAGCATTTT	CASSFSGLRNQPQHF
TRBV10-3	-	few	TRBJ1-3	TGTGCCATCAGGGACAGCTCTGGAAACACCATATATTTT	CAIRDSSGNTIYF
TRBV30	TRBD1	few	TRBJ1-5	TGTGCCTGGTCAACAGGGGATGATCAGCCCCAGCATTTT	CAWSTGDDQPQHF
TRBV6-5	-	-	TRBJ2-3	TGTGCCAGCAGTTCTCCTTTCGTAGATACGCAGTATTTT	CASSSPFVDTQYF
TRBV15	-	few	TRBJ1-6	TGTGCCACCAGCAGAGGAGGGAGCTCCTATAATTCACCCCTCCACTTT	CATSRGGSSYNSPLHF
TRBV5-1	-	-	TRBJ2-3	TGCGCCAGCAGCTTGGAACGGGGGAGAGATACGCAGTATTTT	CASSLERGRDTQYF
TRBV9	TRBD2	-	TRBJ2-1	TGTGCCAGCAGTTATGGGACTAGCGGGATCACCAATGAGCAGTTCTTC	CASSYGTSGITNEQFF
TRBV27	TRBD1	once	TRBJ1-1	TGTGCCACCAAACCTGACGGGGGACAGATCTTGTTGAACACTGAAGCTTTCTTT	CATKPDGGQILLNTEAFF
TRBV29-1	TRBD1	-	TRBJ2-7	TGCAGCGTTGTCGATACGGGACAGGGGGCCTACGAGCAGTACTTC	CSVVDTGQGAYEQYF
TRBV5-1	-	-	TRBJ2-2	TGCGCCAGCAGCGTCGGGAACACCGGGGAGCTGTTTTTT	CASSVGNTGELFF
TRBV6-1	TRBD2	few	TRBJ2-3	TGTGCCAGCAGTGAAGCGTGGACTAGCGGCACAGATACGCAGTATTTT	CASSEAWTSGTDTQYF
TRBV19	TRBD2	-	TRBJ2-7	TGTGCCAGTCGGACTAGCGGGAGTGCCTACGAGCAGTACTTC	CASRTSGSAYEQYF
TRBV6-5	-	-	TRBJ1-1	TGTGCCAGCAGTTACTCAATCAGGTGGAACACTGAAGCTTTCTTT	CASSYSIRWNTEAFF
TRBV18	-	-	TRBJ1-1	TGTGCCAGCTCACCGACTCTTGGAGTGGGGGGGAACACTGAAGCTTTCTTT	CASSPTLGVGGNTEAFF
TRBV6-5	-	-	TRBJ1-5	TGTGCCAGCCGTCAGCCAGGGCGCAATCAGCCCCAGCATTTT	CASRQPGRNQPQHF
TRBV5-1	-	-	TRBJ2-5	TGCGCCAGCAGCTTGGAAAGGGGGTACCAAGAGACCCAGTACTTC	CASSLERGYQETQYF
TRBV5-6	TRBD1	-	TRBJ2-7	TGTGCCAGCCCGAGACAGGGACGGCAGTACTTC	CASPRQGRQYF
TRBV6-1	-	-	TRBJ1-5	TGTGCCAGCAGGGCGGGGTATAGCAATCAGCCCCAGCATTTT	CASRAGYSNQPQHF
TRBV7-9	-	-	TRBJ1-5	TGTTCCAGCAGCTTAGGGCAGGGAGGTCAGCCCCAGCATTTT	CSSSLGQGGQPQHF
TRBV27	-	few	TRBJ1-5	TGTGCCTCAGGGCTATATAGCAATCAGCCCCAGCATTTT	CASGLYSNQPQHF
TRBV19	-	-	TRBJ2-5	TGTGCCAGTAGTAGGTGGGGACTCGGACAAGAAAAGACCCAGTACTTC	CASSRWGLGQEKTQYF
TRBV28	-	-	TRBJ1-5	TGTGCCAGCAGACAGGGATGGAATCAGCCCCAGCATTTT	CASRQGWNQPQHF
TRBV19	TRBD1	-	TRBJ1-5	TGTGCCAGTAGTGTTTCCGGGACAGGGGGCAACAATCAGCCCCAGCATTTT	CASSVSGTGGNNQPQHF
TRBV6-6	-	-	TRBJ2-5	TGTGCCAGCAGTTACACGACCCGACAGGACCAAGAGACCCAGTACTTC	CASSYTTRQDQETQYF
TRBV5-1	-	-	TRBJ1-5	TGCGCCAGCAGCTTGATGGGGCCCCAGCCCCAGCATTTT	CASSLMGPQPQHF
TRBV28	-	few	TRBJ1-5	TGTGCCAGCAGTTTTACAGCCCTTAGCAATCAGCCCCAGCATTTT	CASSFTALSNQPQHF
TRBV5-1	TRBD2	-	TRBJ2-3	TGCGCCAGCAGAGGACTAGCGGGATTTGGCACAGATACGCAGTATTTT	CASRGLAGFGTDTQYF
TRBV7-9	TRBD1	-	TRBJ2-1	TGTGCCAGCAGCCCTGGGACAGCGAGCTCCTACAATGAGCAGTTCTTC	CASSPGTASSYNEQFF
TRBV19	TRBD2	few	TRBJ2-1	TGTGCCAGTAGTATGGAGTGGGGCGGGAGGATTACCTACAATGAGCAGTTCTTC	CASSMEWGGRITYNEQFF
TRBV6-5	-	-	TRBJ1-1	TGTGCCAGCAGTTACTCGAGGTACTTGAACACTGAAGCTTTCTTT	CASSYSRYLNTEAFF
TRBV19	-	-	TRBJ2-6	TGTGCCAGTAGTCCAGAACAGGGTGCCAACGTCCTGACTTTC	CASSPEQGANVLTF